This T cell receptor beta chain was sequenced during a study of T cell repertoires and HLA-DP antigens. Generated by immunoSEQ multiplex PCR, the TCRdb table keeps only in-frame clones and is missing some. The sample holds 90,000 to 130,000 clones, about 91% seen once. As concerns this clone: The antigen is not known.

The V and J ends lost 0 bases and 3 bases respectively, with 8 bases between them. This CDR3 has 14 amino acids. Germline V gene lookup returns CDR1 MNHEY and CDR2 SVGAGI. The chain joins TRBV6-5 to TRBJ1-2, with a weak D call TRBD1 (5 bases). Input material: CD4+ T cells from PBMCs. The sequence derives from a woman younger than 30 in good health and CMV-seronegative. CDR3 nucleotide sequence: TGTGCCAGCAGTTACTCCAGGGAGGACTATGGCTACACCTTC. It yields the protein CASSYSREDYGYTF.